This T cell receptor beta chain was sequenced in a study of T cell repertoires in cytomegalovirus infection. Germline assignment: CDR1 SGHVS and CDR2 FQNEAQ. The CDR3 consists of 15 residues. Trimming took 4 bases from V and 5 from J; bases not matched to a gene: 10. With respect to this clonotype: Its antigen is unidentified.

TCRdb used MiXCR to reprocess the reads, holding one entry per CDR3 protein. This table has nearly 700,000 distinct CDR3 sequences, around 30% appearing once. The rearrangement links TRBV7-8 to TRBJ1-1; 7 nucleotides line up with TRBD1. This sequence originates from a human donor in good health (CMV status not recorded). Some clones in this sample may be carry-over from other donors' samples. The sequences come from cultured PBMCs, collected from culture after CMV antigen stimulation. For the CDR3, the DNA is TGTGCCAGCAGCTCGCTACAGGGGCGCGAGACTGAAGCTTTCTTT. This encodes CASSSLQGRETEAFF.